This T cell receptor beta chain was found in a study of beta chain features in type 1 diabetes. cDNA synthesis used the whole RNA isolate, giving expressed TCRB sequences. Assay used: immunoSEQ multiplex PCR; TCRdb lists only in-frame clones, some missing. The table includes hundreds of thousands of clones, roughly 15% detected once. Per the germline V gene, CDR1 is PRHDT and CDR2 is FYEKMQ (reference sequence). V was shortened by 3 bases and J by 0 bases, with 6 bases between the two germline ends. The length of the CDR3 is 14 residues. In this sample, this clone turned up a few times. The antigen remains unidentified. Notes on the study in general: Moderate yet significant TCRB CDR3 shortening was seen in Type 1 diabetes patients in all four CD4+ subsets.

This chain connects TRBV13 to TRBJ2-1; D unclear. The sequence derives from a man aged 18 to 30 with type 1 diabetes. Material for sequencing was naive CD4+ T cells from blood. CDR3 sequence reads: CASSFTSSYNEQFF. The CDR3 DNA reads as TGTGCCAGCAGCTTCACGAGCTCCTACAATGAGCAGTTCTTC.